This entry is about one TCR beta chain. The antigen is undetermined. Per germline, CDR1 KGHSH and CDR2 LQKENI. Trimming took 4 bases from V and 6 from J; bases not matched to a gene: 3. The CDR3 has 13 residues. This entry is derived from a study of cytomegalovirus exposure and HLA in healthy donors. Study-wide points: From TCR beta sequences, most subjects' HLA-A and HLA-B alleles were reportedly predicted accurately. Specific recognition of CMV antigens was confirmed in vitro for a few chains (all CMV-associated).

PCR amplification relied on 60 Vbeta primers (plus 13 Jbeta primers). The data were produced by immunoSEQ multiplex PCR, yet TCRdb's version contains in-frame clones alone and is incomplete. The sample has 50,000 to 55,000 clones, 70% to 85% seen once. This rearrangement joins TRBV18 to TRBJ1-2; TRBD1 aligns across 9 bases. Sequencing was done on a sample of PBMCs. The TCR was taken from a woman aged 45-65 years in good health and CMV-seropositive. This CDR3 reads CASSQTGGNGYTF. CDR3 DNA: TGTGCCAGCTCACAGACAGGGGGGAATGGCTACACCTTC. The full variable domain, rest sourced from reference TRBV18 and TRBJ1-2, is NAGVMQNPRHLVRRRGQEARLRCSPMKGHSHVYWYRQLPEEGLKFMVYLQKENIIDESGMPKERFSAEFPKEGPSILRIQQVVRGDSAAYFCASSQTGGNGYTFGSGTRLTVV.